This TCR beta chain was retrieved from a study of T cell repertoires in cytomegalovirus infection. On the study more broadly: From public TCR beta signatures came an indication of both CMV infection and matching HLA type. Points from the study as a whole: HLA-C-restricted CMV-specific TCR beta clonotypes were dominant in the ex vivo response. CMV carriers with the relevant HLA were identified by cumulative public TCR beta family frequency.

In regard to this clonotype: Its antigen is undetermined.

TCRdb reprocessed the reads with MiXCR, giving one entry per CDR3 protein. Of fewer than 550,000 distinct CDR3 sequences detected, 16% appear once; the ten largest clones hold roughly a quarter. Specimen: CD8+ T cells from PBMCs. This clonotype originated in a human donor in good health (CMV status not recorded). Some clones in this sample may be carry-over from other donors' samples.

The DNA for the CDR3 is TGCAGTGCTAGGCCTCCCCGAATCTTCGGGGTGGAGACCCAGTACTTC. Protein sequence: CSARPPRIFGVETQYF. The rearrangement links TRBV20-1 to TRBJ2-5; possibly TRBD2 for D (5 bases). The CDR3 has 16 amino acids. CDR1 and CDR2 from the germline V gene are DFQATT and SNEGSKA (reference sequence). V lost 3 bases and J 5 bases, leaving 22 bases between the germline ends.